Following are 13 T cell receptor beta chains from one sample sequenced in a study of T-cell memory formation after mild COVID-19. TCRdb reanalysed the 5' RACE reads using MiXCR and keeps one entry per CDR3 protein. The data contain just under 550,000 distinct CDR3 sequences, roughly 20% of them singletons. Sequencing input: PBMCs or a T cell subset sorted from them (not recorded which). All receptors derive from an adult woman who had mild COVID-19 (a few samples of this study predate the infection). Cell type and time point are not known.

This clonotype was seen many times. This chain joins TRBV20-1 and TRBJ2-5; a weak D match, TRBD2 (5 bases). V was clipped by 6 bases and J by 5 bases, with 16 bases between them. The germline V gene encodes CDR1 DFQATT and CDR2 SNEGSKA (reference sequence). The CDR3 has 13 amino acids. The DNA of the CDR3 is TGCAGTGCGGACCGGGGATCCCAGGAGACCCAGTACTTC. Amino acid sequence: CSADRGSQETQYF.

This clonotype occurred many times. This CDR3 reads CSAQDRRETQYF. In DNA form, the CDR3 reads TGCAGTGCACAAGACAGGAGGGAGACCCAGTACTTC. The chain employs TRBV20-1 and TRBJ2-5; possible D gene TRBD1, 6 bases. The CDR3 totals 12 residues. In germline, CDR1 is DFQATT, CDR2 SNEGSKA (reference sequence). V lost 6 bases, J lost 5 bases, and 13 bases lay in between.

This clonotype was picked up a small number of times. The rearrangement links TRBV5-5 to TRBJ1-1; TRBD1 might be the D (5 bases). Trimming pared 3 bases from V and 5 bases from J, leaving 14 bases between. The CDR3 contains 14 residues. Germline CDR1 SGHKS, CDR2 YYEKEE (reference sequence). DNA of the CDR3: TGTGCCAGCAGCTCCGGGACGCTAGAGACTGAAGCTTTCTTT. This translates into CASSSGTLETEAFF.

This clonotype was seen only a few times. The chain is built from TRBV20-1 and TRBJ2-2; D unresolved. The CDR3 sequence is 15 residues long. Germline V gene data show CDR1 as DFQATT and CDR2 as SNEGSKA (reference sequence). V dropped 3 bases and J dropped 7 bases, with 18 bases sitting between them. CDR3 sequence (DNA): TGCAGTGCTAGCCGCGGCCGGCCCGGCAACGGGGAGCTGTTTTTT. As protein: CSASRGRPGNGELFF.

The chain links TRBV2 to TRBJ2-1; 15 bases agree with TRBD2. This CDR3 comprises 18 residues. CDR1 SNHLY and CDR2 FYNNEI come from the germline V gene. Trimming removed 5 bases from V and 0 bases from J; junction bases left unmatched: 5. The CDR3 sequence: CASSKGLAGGSSYNEQFF. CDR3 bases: TGTGCCAGCAGTAAGGGACTAGCGGGAGGAAGCTCCTACAATGAGCAGTTCTTC.

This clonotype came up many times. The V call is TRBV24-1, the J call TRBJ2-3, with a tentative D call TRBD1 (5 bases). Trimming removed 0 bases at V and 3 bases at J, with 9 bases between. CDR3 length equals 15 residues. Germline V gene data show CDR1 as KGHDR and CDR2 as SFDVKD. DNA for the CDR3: TGTGCCACCAGTGATTTGGAAGGGGAAACAGATACGCAGTATTTT. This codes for CATSDLEGETDTQYF.

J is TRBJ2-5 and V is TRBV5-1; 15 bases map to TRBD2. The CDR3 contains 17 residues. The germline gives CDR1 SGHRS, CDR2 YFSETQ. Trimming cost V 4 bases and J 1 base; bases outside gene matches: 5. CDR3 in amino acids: CASSSGTSGGTQETQYF. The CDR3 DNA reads TGCGCCAGCAGCAGCGGGACTAGCGGGGGGACCCAAGAGACCCAGTACTTC.

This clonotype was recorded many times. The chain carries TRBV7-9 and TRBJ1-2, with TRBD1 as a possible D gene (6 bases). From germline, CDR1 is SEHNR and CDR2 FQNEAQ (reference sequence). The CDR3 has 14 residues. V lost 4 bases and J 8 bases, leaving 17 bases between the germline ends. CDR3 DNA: TGTGCCAGCAGCTCAGTTTCGGGGGCGCCGGGCTACACCTTC. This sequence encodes CASSSVSGAPGYTF.

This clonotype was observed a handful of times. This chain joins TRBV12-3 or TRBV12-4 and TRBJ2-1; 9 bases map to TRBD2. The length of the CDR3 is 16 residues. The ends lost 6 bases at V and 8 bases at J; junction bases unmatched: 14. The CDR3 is CASSQGTSLLGYEQFF. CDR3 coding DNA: TGTGCCAGCAGCCAAGGGACTAGCCTCCTAGGGTATGAGCAGTTCTTC.

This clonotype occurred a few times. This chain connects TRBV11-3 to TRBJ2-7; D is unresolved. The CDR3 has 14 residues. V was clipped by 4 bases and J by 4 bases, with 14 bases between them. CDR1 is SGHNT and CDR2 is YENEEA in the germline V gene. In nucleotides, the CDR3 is TGTGCCAGCAGCTCAAGGGCCTGGGGTTACGAGCAGTACTTC. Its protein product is CASSSRAWGYEQYF.

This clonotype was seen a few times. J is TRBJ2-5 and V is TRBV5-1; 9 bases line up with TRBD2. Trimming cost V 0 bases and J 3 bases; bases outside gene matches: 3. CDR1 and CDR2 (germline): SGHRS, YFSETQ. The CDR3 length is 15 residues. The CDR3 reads CASSLGTSEKETQYF. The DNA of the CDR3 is TGCGCCAGCAGCTTGGGGACTAGCGAGAAAGAGACCCAGTACTTC.

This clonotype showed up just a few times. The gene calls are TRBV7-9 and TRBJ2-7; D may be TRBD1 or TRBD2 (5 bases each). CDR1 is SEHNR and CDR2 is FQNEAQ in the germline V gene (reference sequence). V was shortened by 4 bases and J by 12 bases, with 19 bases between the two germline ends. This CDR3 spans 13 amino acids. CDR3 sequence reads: CASSSRTAPGRYF. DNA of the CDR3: TGTGCCAGCAGCTCGAGGACGGCGCCGGGGCGGTACTTC.

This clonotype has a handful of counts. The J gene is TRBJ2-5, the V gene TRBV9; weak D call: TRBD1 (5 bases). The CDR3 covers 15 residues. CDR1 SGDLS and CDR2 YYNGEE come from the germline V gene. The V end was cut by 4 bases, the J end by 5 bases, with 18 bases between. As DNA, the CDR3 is TGTGCCAGCAGCAACCGGGTCCCCCACAGGGAGACCCAGTACTTC. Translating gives CASSNRVPHRETQYF.